Listed below are T cell receptor beta chains from one sample, sequenced in a study of blood T cell repertoires in COVID-19. Using immunoSEQ multiplex PCR, the repertoire was profiled, and TCRdb retains in-frame clones only, with some absent. The table records 110,000 or so clones, roughly 82% of them present only once. The sequencing sample was made of peripheral blood. These receptors were obtained from a woman in her forties with acute or convalescent COVID-19. Both conserved end residues are part of each CDR3. The D gene is left open where the match is weak. Clone size, where shown, is once, few, many, or a class for clones that have expanded.

j_call: TRBJ2-3; cdr3_length: 12; d_call: NA; v_call: TRBV10-3; clone_size: NA; cdr3_nt: TGTGCCATCAGTGACCAGGGAGATACGCAGTATTTT; cdr3_aa: CAISDQGDTQYF
j_call: TRBJ2-7; cdr3_length: 15; d_call: NA; v_call: TRBV7-8; clone_size: once; cdr3_nt: TGTGCCAGCAGCTTAGCGCCCCAGGGTACCTACGAGCAGTACTTC; cdr3_aa: CASSLAPQGTYEQYF
j_call: TRBJ1-5; cdr3_length: 14; d_call: NA; v_call: TRBV4-1; clone_size: NA; cdr3_nt: TGCGCCAGCAGCCAAGATGCCGGGGATCAGCCCCAGCATTTT; cdr3_aa: CASSQDAGDQPQHF
j_call: TRBJ2-5; cdr3_length: 15; d_call: TRBD1; v_call: TRBV5-1; clone_size: NA; cdr3_nt: TGCGCCAGCAGCTTACAGGACAGGGGGCAGGATACCCAGTACTTC; cdr3_aa: CASSLQDRGQDTQYF
j_call: TRBJ1-1; cdr3_length: 14; d_call: NA; v_call: TRBV7-2; clone_size: NA; cdr3_nt: TGTGCCAGCAGCTTCAGTGGTCGGAACACTGAAGCTTTCTTT; cdr3_aa: CASSFSGRNTEAFF
j_call: TRBJ2-5; cdr3_length: 16; d_call: NA; v_call: TRBV18; clone_size: NA; cdr3_nt: TGTGCCAGCTCACCACCTGGGGGCCTCCGAGGGGAGACCCAGTACTTC; cdr3_aa: CASSPPGGLRGETQYF
j_call: TRBJ2-2; cdr3_length: 13; d_call: NA; v_call: TRBV5-1; clone_size: NA; cdr3_nt: TGCGCCAGCAGCCTCACGACAAACGGGGAGCTGTTTTTT; cdr3_aa: CASSLTTNGELFF
j_call: TRBJ1-2; cdr3_length: 14; d_call: NA; v_call: TRBV18; clone_size: few; cdr3_nt: TGTGCCAGCTCACCTCTTCGGGAGCCCCGAGGCTACACCTTC; cdr3_aa: CASSPLREPRGYTF
j_call: TRBJ1-1; cdr3_length: 13; d_call: NA; v_call: TRBV2; clone_size: NA; cdr3_nt: TGTGCCAGCACCCTACAGGGCAACACTGAAGCTTTCTTT; cdr3_aa: CASTLQGNTEAFF
j_call: TRBJ2-2; cdr3_length: 13; d_call: NA; v_call: TRBV5-1; clone_size: NA; cdr3_nt: TGCGCCAGCAGCGTTCAGGGGACCGGGGAGCTGTTTTTT; cdr3_aa: CASSVQGTGELFF
j_call: TRBJ2-7; cdr3_length: 15; d_call: TRBD1; v_call: TRBV9; clone_size: few; cdr3_nt: TGTGCCAGCAGCGCCGGACAGGGGGCATCCCACGAGCAGTACTTC; cdr3_aa: CASSAGQGASHEQYF
j_call: TRBJ1-1; cdr3_length: 15; d_call: NA; v_call: TRBV19; clone_size: NA; cdr3_nt: TGTGCCAGTAGTATTCTCGACAGGCGGAACACTGAAGCTTTCTTT; cdr3_aa: CASSILDRRNTEAFF
j_call: TRBJ2-3; cdr3_length: 16; d_call: TRBD1; v_call: TRBV5-1; clone_size: NA; cdr3_nt: TGCGCCAGCAGCTTGATCGGTGGCAGGGGGACCGATACGCAGTATTTT; cdr3_aa: CASSLIGGRGTDTQYF
j_call: TRBJ2-7; cdr3_length: 15; d_call: NA; v_call: TRBV2; clone_size: NA; cdr3_nt: TGTGCCAGCAGTGAACTACGGGGGTTGAAGTACGAGCAGTACTTC; cdr3_aa: CASSELRGLKYEQYF
j_call: TRBJ2-5; cdr3_length: 11; d_call: TRBD2; v_call: TRBV2; clone_size: once; cdr3_nt: TGTGCCAGCCTTAGCGGGGAGACCCAGTACTTC; cdr3_aa: CASLSGETQYF
j_call: TRBJ2-4; cdr3_length: 11; d_call: TRBD1; v_call: TRBV19; clone_size: few; cdr3_nt: TGTGCCAGTAGTACGGACAGGGTTCAGTACTTC; cdr3_aa: CASSTDRVQYF
j_call: TRBJ1-5; cdr3_length: 14; d_call: NA; v_call: TRBV19; clone_size: few; cdr3_nt: TGTGCCAGTAGTAGAACAGATAGCAATCAGCCCCAGCATTTT; cdr3_aa: CASSRTDSNQPQHF
j_call: TRBJ1-1; cdr3_length: 13; d_call: NA; v_call: TRBV6-5; clone_size: NA; cdr3_nt: TGTGCCAGCAGTCGCATTTCTAGCACTGAAGCTTTCTTT; cdr3_aa: CASSRISSTEAFF
j_call: TRBJ1-6; cdr3_length: 14; d_call: NA; v_call: TRBV5-1; clone_size: NA; cdr3_nt: TGCGCCAGCAGCGACAGCTCCTATAATTCACCCCTCCACTTT; cdr3_aa: CASSDSSYNSPLHF
j_call: TRBJ2-7; cdr3_length: 14; d_call: NA; v_call: TRBV5-5; clone_size: once; cdr3_nt: TGTGCCAGCAGCTTGGATCCCAACTCCTACGAGCAGTACTTC; cdr3_aa: CASSLDPNSYEQYF
j_call: TRBJ2-2; cdr3_length: 16; d_call: TRBD2; v_call: TRBV11-2; clone_size: NA; cdr3_nt: TGTGCCAGCAGCTTAGCGGGGGGGCCGAGCACCGGGGAGCTGTTTTTT; cdr3_aa: CASSLAGGPSTGELFF
j_call: TRBJ2-1; cdr3_length: 14; d_call: NA; v_call: TRBV9; clone_size: NA; cdr3_nt: TGTGCCAGCAGCGTACGGGGGGCCGACGGAGAGCAGTTCTTC; cdr3_aa: CASSVRGADGEQFF
j_call: TRBJ2-1; cdr3_length: 15; d_call: NA; v_call: TRBV19; clone_size: NA; cdr3_nt: TGTGCCAGTAGCATTGGCCCTAGTGTCTACAATGAGCAGTTCTTC; cdr3_aa: CASSIGPSVYNEQFF
j_call: TRBJ2-1; cdr3_length: 15; d_call: TRBD2; v_call: TRBV5-8; clone_size: NA; cdr3_nt: TGTGCCAGCAGCCGCGGTGGAGCGGGGGGTTATGAGCAGTTCTTC; cdr3_aa: CASSRGGAGGYEQFF
j_call: TRBJ2-3; cdr3_length: 18; d_call: TRBD2; v_call: TRBV7-2; clone_size: NA; cdr3_nt: TGTGCCAGCAGCTTAGCCAGCGGGGGCCGTTTGTACACAGATACGCAGTATTTT; cdr3_aa: CASSLASGGRLYTDTQYF
j_call: TRBJ1-1; cdr3_length: 13; d_call: NA; v_call: TRBV9; clone_size: few; cdr3_nt: TGTGCCAGCACCCTAGACCTATACACTGAAGCTTTCTTT; cdr3_aa: CASTLDLYTEAFF
j_call: TRBJ2-2; cdr3_length: 15; d_call: NA; v_call: TRBV7-2; clone_size: NA; cdr3_nt: TGTGCCAGCAGCTTACTGACAGGCATCACCGGGGAGCTGTTTTTT; cdr3_aa: CASSLLTGITGELFF
j_call: TRBJ2-7; cdr3_length: 13; d_call: NA; v_call: TRBV7-9; clone_size: NA; cdr3_nt: TGTGCCAGCAGCTTTGCAGGGGACTACGAGCAGTACTTC; cdr3_aa: CASSFAGDYEQYF
j_call: TRBJ1-5; cdr3_length: 13; d_call: NA; v_call: TRBV7-9; clone_size: NA; cdr3_nt: TGTGCCAGCAGCTTAGCTGGCGGTCAGCCCCAGCATTTT; cdr3_aa: CASSLAGGQPQHF
j_call: TRBJ2-3; cdr3_length: 16; d_call: TRBD2; v_call: TRBV5-1; clone_size: NA; cdr3_nt: TGCGCCAGCAGCTTGGATGGCGGGGGGGCCGCAGATACGCAGTATTTT; cdr3_aa: CASSLDGGGAADTQYF
j_call: TRBJ2-3; cdr3_length: 20; d_call: TRBD2; v_call: TRBV19; clone_size: few; cdr3_nt: TGTGCCAGTAGTACTCGGGTTGGGCTAGCGGGACCAGCTAGCACAGATACGCAGTATTTT; cdr3_aa: CASSTRVGLAGPASTDTQYF
j_call: TRBJ2-3; cdr3_length: 15; d_call: NA; v_call: TRBV5-5; clone_size: NA; cdr3_nt: TGTGCCAGCAGCTTGTTTGGGGCTAGCACAGATACGCAGTATTTT; cdr3_aa: CASSLFGASTDTQYF
j_call: TRBJ1-4; cdr3_length: 14; d_call: TRBD1; v_call: TRBV18; clone_size: few; cdr3_nt: TGTGCCAGCTCACTAAACAGGGGTGGAGAAAAACTGTTTTTT; cdr3_aa: CASSLNRGGEKLFF
j_call: TRBJ1-2; cdr3_length: 14; d_call: NA; v_call: TRBV6-1; clone_size: NA; cdr3_nt: TGTGCCAGCAGTGACACCGCGCTGTTCTATGGCTACACCTTC; cdr3_aa: CASSDTALFYGYTF
j_call: TRBJ1-2; cdr3_length: 17; d_call: NA; v_call: TRBV2; clone_size: NA; cdr3_nt: TGTGCCAGCGGCCTTCTGGACAGTCGGATCGGCAACTATGGCTACACCTTC; cdr3_aa: CASGLLDSRIGNYGYTF
j_call: TRBJ1-3; cdr3_length: 17; d_call: TRBD1; v_call: TRBV7-9; clone_size: NA; cdr3_nt: TGTGCCAGCAGCTTACTCGGACAGGGATACTCTGGAAACACCATATATTTT; cdr3_aa: CASSLLGQGYSGNTIYF
j_call: TRBJ2-1; cdr3_length: 14; d_call: TRBD2; v_call: TRBV6-5; clone_size: NA; cdr3_nt: TGTGCCAGCCCCAGCGGGGGGACCCACAATGAGCAGTTCTTC; cdr3_aa: CASPSGGTHNEQFF
j_call: TRBJ1-5; cdr3_length: 15; d_call: TRBD1; v_call: TRBV2; clone_size: NA; cdr3_nt: TGTGCCAGCAGCTGGGGGGACAGGGTCGATCAGCCCCAGCATTTT; cdr3_aa: CASSWGDRVDQPQHF
j_call: TRBJ2-3; cdr3_length: 14; d_call: NA; v_call: TRBV6-5; clone_size: NA; cdr3_nt: TGTGCCAGCAGCGCCCAGAGCGGCGCAGATACGCAGTATTTT; cdr3_aa: CASSAQSGADTQYF
j_call: TRBJ2-1; cdr3_length: 17; d_call: TRBD1; v_call: TRBV5-5; clone_size: NA; cdr3_nt: TGTGCCAGCAGGTGGGACAGGGGTCAAACGAGATACAATGAGCAGTTCTTC; cdr3_aa: CASRWDRGQTRYNEQFF
j_call: TRBJ2-7; cdr3_length: 14; d_call: TRBD2; v_call: TRBV30; clone_size: NA; cdr3_nt: TGTGCCTGGAGTGTATCTAGCGGGGGCCTCCAGCAGTACTTC; cdr3_aa: CAWSVSSGGLQQYF
j_call: TRBJ2-3; cdr3_length: 13; d_call: NA; v_call: TRBV19; clone_size: NA; cdr3_nt: TGTGCCAGTAGTGTCCCTATTGCAGATACGCAGTATTTT; cdr3_aa: CASSVPIADTQYF
j_call: TRBJ2-1; cdr3_length: 13; d_call: NA; v_call: TRBV10-1; clone_size: once; cdr3_nt: TGCGCCAGCAGTGAGGGGCAGTACAATGAGCAGTTCTTC; cdr3_aa: CASSEGQYNEQFF
j_call: TRBJ1-2; cdr3_length: 19; d_call: TRBD1; v_call: TRBV6-4; clone_size: NA; cdr3_nt: TGTGCCAGCAGTGACAGTGGAGCCGGGACAGGGGGTTTGCACCATGGCTACACCTTC; cdr3_aa: CASSDSGAGTGGLHHGYTF
j_call: TRBJ1-1; cdr3_length: 11; d_call: NA; v_call: TRBV6-6; clone_size: NA; cdr3_nt: TGTGCCAGCACGGGGAACACTGAAGCTTTCTTT; cdr3_aa: CASTGNTEAFF
j_call: TRBJ1-4; cdr3_length: 15; d_call: TRBD1; v_call: TRBV9; clone_size: NA; cdr3_nt: TGTGCCAGCAGCGGGGACAGGGGGCGGGATGAAAAACTGTTTTTT; cdr3_aa: CASSGDRGRDEKLFF
j_call: TRBJ1-1; cdr3_length: 14; d_call: TRBD1; v_call: TRBV5-1; clone_size: NA; cdr3_nt: TGCGCCAGCAGCAAAGGACAGGGGAACACTGAAGCTTTCTTT; cdr3_aa: CASSKGQGNTEAFF
j_call: TRBJ2-2; cdr3_length: 14; d_call: TRBD1; v_call: TRBV6-5; clone_size: NA; cdr3_nt: TGTGCCAGCAGTCGAGGGACAGACACCGGGGAGCTGTTTTTT; cdr3_aa: CASSRGTDTGELFF
j_call: TRBJ2-3; cdr3_length: 14; d_call: TRBD2; v_call: TRBV29-1; clone_size: NA; cdr3_nt: TGCAGCGTCCTAATCGGGGGGGCGGGAGATACGCAGTATTTT; cdr3_aa: CSVLIGGAGDTQYF
j_call: TRBJ2-2; cdr3_length: 17; d_call: TRBD2; v_call: TRBV7-9; clone_size: NA; cdr3_nt: TGTGCCAGCAGCTCCCCCCAACTAGCGGGAGAGACCGGGGAGCTGTTTTTT; cdr3_aa: CASSSPQLAGETGELFF
j_call: TRBJ2-7; cdr3_length: 15; d_call: TRBD1; v_call: TRBV19; clone_size: few; cdr3_nt: TGTGCCAGTAGTACTTCCGGACAGGGATCGTACGAGCAGTACTTC; cdr3_aa: CASSTSGQGSYEQYF
j_call: TRBJ2-7; cdr3_length: 16; d_call: TRBD2; v_call: TRBV7-2; clone_size: NA; cdr3_nt: TGTGCCAGCAGCTTAGCTAGCGGGGGGGCCCGTAACGAGCAGTACTTC; cdr3_aa: CASSLASGGARNEQYF
j_call: TRBJ1-5; cdr3_length: 14; d_call: NA; v_call: TRBV10-3; clone_size: NA; cdr3_nt: TGTGCCATCAGTGAGGGCCTTGAGGGTCAGCCCCAGCATTTT; cdr3_aa: CAISEGLEGQPQHF
j_call: TRBJ2-6; cdr3_length: 17; d_call: TRBD1; v_call: TRBV5-1; clone_size: NA; cdr3_nt: TGCGCCAGCAGCTTGGACAGGGGGATCTCTGGGGCCAACGTCCTGACTTTC; cdr3_aa: CASSLDRGISGANVLTF